This record looks at one T cell receptor beta chain sequence and its context. The sample originates from a study of blood T cell repertoires in COVID-19. Study background: The samples span acute and convalescent COVID-19 from the United States, Italy and Spain. T cells, B-cell-depleted T cells, or PBMCs provided the cDNA or gDNA that served as material.

The CDR3 totals 16 residues. The J segment lost 1 base and the V segment lost 1 base, leaving 7 bases of the junction unmatched. Per germline, CDR1 SGHTA and CDR2 FQGNSA. The protocol was immunoSEQ multiplex PCR, while the TCRdb copy is restricted to in-frame clones and leaves out a portion. Of about 280,000 clones listed, under 90% are singletons. The chain has TRBV7-2 and TRBJ2-7; 7 bases are shared with TRBD2. The TCR was taken from a woman aged 50 to 60 who had recovered from COVID-19. Source material: peripheral blood. The CDR3 region has the DNA TGTGCCAGCAGCTTAGGAAGCGGGGCTATATCCTACGAGCAGTACTTC. It yields the protein CASSLGSGAISYEQYF.